This T cell receptor beta chain was retrieved from a study of regulatory T cells in long-lasting Graves disease. Time point specified: persistent/refractory GD, antithyroid drugs over 5 years with positive TRAb. The TCR library was prepared using RNA isolated from PBMCs. This CDR3 has 16 amino acids. The V gene's germline CDR1 is SGHRS and CDR2 YFSETQ. V lost 4 bases and J lost 4; bases outside the gene matches: 8. Assembly of TCR beta libraries relied on iRepertoire HTBI primers together with Arm-PCR of CDR3 regions. TCRdb re-derived calls from the multiplex PCR reads in MiXCR, one entry per CDR3 protein. Found here are about 660,000 distinct CDR3 sequences, 25% to 35% of them singletons; the top ten hold 40% to 50%. The study's findings and limits: Whereas 966 public clonotypes were shared by new patients, persistent patients shared more, at a few thousand.

This clonotype was detected only a few times. Its antigen is unidentified. The clonotype was recovered from a female donor with Graves disease. The genes are TRBV5-1 and TRBJ1-1; 12 nucleotides agree with TRBD1. The sample in question was peripheral blood mononuclear cells (PBMCs), obtained when the disease was refractory, from a patient treated with antithyroid drugs. Here the CDR3 DNA reads TGCGCCAGCAGCATCGGGACAGGGGGCGTCTTCACTGAAGCTTTCTTT. Residues: CASSIGTGGVFTEAFF.